These 7 T cell receptor beta chains originate from one sample sequenced in a study of tumor-infiltrating lymphocytes in localized non-small cell lung cancer. Measured with immunoSEQ multiplex PCR; TCRdb has only the in-frame clones, and not every one. The repertoire holds more than 10,000 clones, with roughly 84% as singletons. Sequences were obtained from lung tumor tissue. These TCRs come from a human donor with non-small cell lung cancer.

V usage is TRBV5-1 and J usage is TRBJ2-7; 11 bases fit TRBD2. V shed 2 bases and J 2 bases; nucleotides not matched to a gene: 3. The germline gives CDR1 SGHRS, CDR2 YFSETQ. This CDR3 has 15 residues. CDR3: CASSLTGLAAYEQYF. CDR3 bases: TGCGCCAGCAGCTTAACGGGACTAGCGGCCTACGAGCAGTACTTC.

In this sample, this clone turned up a few times. This chain links TRBV6-5 with TRBJ1-5; a weak D match, TRBD1 (5 bases). Germline CDR1 and CDR2: MNHEY and SVGAGI. The CDR3 extends over 14 amino acids. The V gene lost 5 bases and the J gene lost 0 bases, with 8 bases spanning the gap. The CDR3 here is CASSRDGSNQPQHF. CDR3 bases: TGTGCCAGCAGTCGGGACGGTAGCAATCAGCCCCAGCATTTT.

The gene calls are TRBV7-6 and TRBJ2-3; no clear D gene. This CDR3 region has 11 residues. V lost 0 bases and J lost 8, with 3 bases in between. CDR1 and CDR2 from the germline V gene are SGHVS and FNYEAQ. CDR3 in amino acids: CASSLAGTQYF. For the CDR3, the DNA is TGTGCCAGCAGCTTAGCGGGTACGCAGTATTTT.

V and J are TRBV11-2 and TRBJ1-2, with D unresolved. Deletions cut 1 base from V and 8 bases from J, with 14 bases between. Germline assignment: CDR1 SGHAT and CDR2 FQNNGV. The CDR3 is made up of 14 amino acids. The CDR3 DNA follows: TGTGCCAGCAGCTTAGGGGTTGGGTCCTCAGGCTACACCTTC. This gives the protein CASSLGVGSSGYTF.

The rearrangement joins TRBV11-3 to TRBJ2-1; D ambiguous. Germline CDR1 is SGHNT and CDR2 is YENEEA. Trimming took 3 bases from V and 0 from J, leaving 6 bases between them. CDR3 length: 14 residues. CDR3 residues: CASSFSDSYNEQFF. Written as DNA, the CDR3 is TGTGCCAGCAGCTTTTCAGACTCCTACAATGAGCAGTTCTTC.

V usage is TRBV28 and J usage is TRBJ1-3; D remains unclear. Trimming left V 6 bases short and J 0 bases short, with 12 bases between. The CDR3 consists of 15 residues. From germline, CDR1 is MDHEN and CDR2 SYDVKM. The CDR3 DNA follows: TGTGCCAGCAGGCCCGGCGGGAGCTCTGGAAACACCATATATTTT. Translation gives CASRPGGSSGNTIYF.

This rearrangement joins TRBV2 to TRBJ2-1; 12 bases agree with TRBD2. The CDR3 runs to 17 residues. V was clipped by 4 bases and J by 4 bases; unmatched bases: 8. Germline V lookup: CDR1 SNHLY, CDR2 FYNNEI. The CDR3 DNA reads TGTGCCAGCAGTGTACCTAGCGGGGGGGCATCTTACAATGAGCAGTTCTTC. Protein product: CASSVPSGGASYNEQFF. Filled out from reference TRBV2 and TRBJ2-1, the complete variable domain reads EPEVTQTPSHQVTQMGQEVILRCVPISNHLYFYWYRQILGQKVEFLVSFYNNEISEKSEIFDDQFSVERPDGSNFTLKIRSTKLEDSAMYFCASSVPSGGASYNEQFFGPGTRLTVL.